This T cell receptor beta chain stems from a study of T-cell memory formation after mild COVID-19. The study's findings and limits: Specificity for SARS-CoV-2 was not confirmed among the second-wave clones peaking on day 37. Contracting clones localized mainly to CM and EM when CD4+ and mainly to EMRA when CD8+. A balance of CD4 and CD8 characterized clones contracting day 15 to 85, whereas later expanders leaned CD4+.

The 5'RACE method, run with constant-segment primers, produced TCR alpha and TCR beta cDNA libraries (carrying sample barcodes and UMIs). One entry per CDR3 protein results from TCRdb running MiXCR on the 5' RACE reads. The repertoire holds 450,000 to 700,000 distinct CDR3 sequences, about a sixth seen once, with around 13% in the top ten. This clonotype was observed a few times. The antigen remains unidentified. The germline CDR1 and CDR2 sequences are SGHRS and YFSETQ. CDR3 length equals 13 residues. Between the trimmed V and J ends, which lost 2 bases and 5 bases, there was a span of 10 bases. The material sequenced was PBMCs or a T cell subset sorted from them (not recorded which). The clonotype was recovered from an adult woman who had mild COVID-19 (a few samples of this study predate the infection). Cell type and time point are not known. The chain is built from TRBV5-1 and TRBJ2-5; no clear D gene. Written as DNA, the CDR3 is TGCGCCAGCAGCTTAAACATTGGGGAGACCCAGTACTTC. Translation gives CASSLNIGETQYF. The whole variable domain, filled in from reference TRBV5-1 and TRBJ2-5, reads KAGVTQTPRYLIKTRGQQVTLSCSPISGHRSVSWYQQTPGQGLQFLFEYFSETQRNKGNFPGRFSGRQFSNSRSEMNVSTLELGDSALYLCASSLNIGETQYFGPGTRLLVL.